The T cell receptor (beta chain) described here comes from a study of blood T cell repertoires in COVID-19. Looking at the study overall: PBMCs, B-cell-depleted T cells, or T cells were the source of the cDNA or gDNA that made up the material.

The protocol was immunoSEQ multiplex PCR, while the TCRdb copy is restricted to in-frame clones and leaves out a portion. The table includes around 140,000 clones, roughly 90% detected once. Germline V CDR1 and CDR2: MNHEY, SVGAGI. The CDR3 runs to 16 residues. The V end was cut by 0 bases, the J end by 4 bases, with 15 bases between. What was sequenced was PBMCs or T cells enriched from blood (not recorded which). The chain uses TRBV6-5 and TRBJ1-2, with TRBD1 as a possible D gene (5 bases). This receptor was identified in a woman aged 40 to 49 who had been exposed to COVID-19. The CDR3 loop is CASSYSSQRQSYGYTF. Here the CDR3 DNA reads TGTGCCAGCAGTTACTCCAGTCAGCGACAGAGCTATGGCTACACCTTC.